This TCR beta chain was sequenced for a study of cytomegalovirus exposure and HLA in healthy donors. The germline CDR1 and CDR2 sequences are SGHRS and YFSETQ. V was pared by 4 bases and J by 5 bases, with 4 bases of the junction left unmatched. CDR3 length: 14 amino acids. With 60 Vbeta and 13 Jbeta primers, the PCR was carried out. Using immunoSEQ multiplex PCR, the repertoire was profiled, and TCRdb retains in-frame clones only, with some absent. The data hold over 150,000 clones, with under 80% observed a single time. V and J are TRBV5-1 and TRBJ2-7, with 12 positions matching TRBD2. Sequencing was done on a sample of PBMCs. The source is a man aged 30 to 39 in good health and CMV-seropositive. CDR3 bases: TGCGCCAGCAGCCAACTAGCGGGAGGCCACGAGCAGTACTTC. This codes for CASSQLAGGHEQYF.